In this sample, the clone carrying this TCR beta chain turned up once. Sequencing was performed with immunoSEQ multiplex PCR; in TCRdb, only in-frame clones are kept and a portion is missing. This sample has fewer than 250,000 clones; 80% to 90% occur once, and the top ten carry 8% to 13%. These data come from a study of blood T cell repertoires in COVID-19. The V segment lost 1 base and the J segment 0 bases; nucleotides outside the gene matches: 4. From germline, CDR1 is LGHNA and CDR2 YNFKEQ. The CDR3 extends over 16 amino acids. Source material: peripheral blood. The sequence came from a woman older than 75 with acute or convalescent COVID-19. The chain recombines TRBV4-2 with TRBJ1-2; 8 bases agree with TRBD1. CDR3 amino acids: CASSQATTGANYGYTF. The CDR3 region has the DNA TGTGCCAGCAGCCAAGCGACGACAGGGGCTAACTATGGCTACACCTTC.